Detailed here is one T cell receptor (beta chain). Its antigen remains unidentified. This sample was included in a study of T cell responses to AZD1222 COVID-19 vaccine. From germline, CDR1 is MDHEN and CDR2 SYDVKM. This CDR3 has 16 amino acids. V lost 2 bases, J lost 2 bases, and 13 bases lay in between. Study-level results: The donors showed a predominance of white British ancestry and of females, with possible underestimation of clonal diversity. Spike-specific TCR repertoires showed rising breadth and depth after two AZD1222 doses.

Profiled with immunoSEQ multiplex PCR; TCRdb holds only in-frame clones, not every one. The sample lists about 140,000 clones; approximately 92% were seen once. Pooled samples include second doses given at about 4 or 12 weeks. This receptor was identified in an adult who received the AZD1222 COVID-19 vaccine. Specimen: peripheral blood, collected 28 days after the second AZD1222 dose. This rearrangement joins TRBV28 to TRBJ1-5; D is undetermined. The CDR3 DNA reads TGTGCCAGCAGTTTAACCCGGCGAGGAGGCAATCAGCCCCAGCATTTT. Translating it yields CASSLTRRGGNQPQHF.